Each of the 20 T cell receptor beta chains below was sequenced from the same sample in a study of blood T cell repertoires in COVID-19. Generated by immunoSEQ multiplex PCR, the TCRdb table keeps only in-frame clones and is missing some. The profile shows over 250,000 clones, 80% to 90% of them singletons. Sequencing input: peripheral blood. All receptors derive from a woman between 45 and 65 years old with COVID-19, enrolled during active disease.

J is TRBJ2-2 and V is TRBV2, with D uncertain. Trimming cost V 4 bases and J 1 base, with 7 bases left between them. The CDR3 is 14 residues long. CDR1 SNHLY and CDR2 FYNNEI come from the germline V gene. CDR3 in amino acids: CASSGTENTGELFF. CDR3 in DNA: TGTGCCAGCAGTGGAACAGAGAACACCGGGGAGCTGTTTTTT.

The CDR3 region is CASTLDGRGREQFF. CDR3 DNA sequence: TGTGCCAGCACCCTTGACGGTCGGGGGAGGGAGCAGTTCTTC. The chain carries TRBV9 and TRBJ2-1, with D possibly TRBD2 on 6 matching bases. Germline V gives CDR1 SGDLS, CDR2 YYNGEE. V dropped 6 bases and J dropped 10 bases, with 20 bases sitting between them. The length of the CDR3 is 14 residues.

This chain uses TRBV7-6 with TRBJ2-2, with TRBD2 matching over 12 bases. CDR3 size: 17 residues. Germline CDR1 SGHVS, CDR2 FNYEAQ. V gave up 3 bases and J gave up 5 bases; unmatched junction bases: 7. In DNA, the CDR3 is TGTGCCAGCAGCTTGCGGACTAGCGGGACTAAAACCGGGGAGCTGTTTTTT. Amino acid sequence: CASSLRTSGTKTGELFF.

The genes are TRBV16 and TRBJ2-3, with 8 positions matching TRBD1. Germline V gene lookup returns CDR1 KGHSY and CDR2 FQNENV. The CDR3 runs to 16 residues. V shed 4 bases, J shed 6 bases, and the junction held 12 bases outside the gene matches. The CDR3 loop is CASSRSGGTIKDTQYF. Here the CDR3 DNA reads TGTGCCAGCAGCCGTTCAGGGGGCACCATCAAGGATACGCAGTATTTT.

This chain links TRBV4-2 with TRBJ2-2, with unresolved D. The CDR3 extends over 14 amino acids. Trimming left V 3 bases short and J 3 bases short, with 8 bases between. Germline V gives CDR1 LGHNA, CDR2 YNFKEQ. This CDR3 is CASSQVIDTGELFF. Here the CDR3 DNA reads TGTGCCAGCAGCCAGGTTATAGACACCGGGGAGCTGTTTTTT.

V and J are TRBV5-8 and TRBJ2-5; D gene unclear. The length of the CDR3 is 16 residues. The germline V and J ends were trimmed by 0 bases and 0 bases, with 12 bases remaining between them. Germline-derived CDR1 and CDR2 are SGHTS and YDEGEE. The CDR3 reads CASSLAVTKYQETQYF. In DNA, the CDR3 is TGTGCCAGCAGCTTGGCCGTGACAAAGTACCAAGAGACCCAGTACTTC.

The rearrangement links TRBV3-1 (or the pseudogene TRBV3-2) to TRBJ2-5, with 9 bases lining up with TRBD1. CDR3 size: 17 residues. The germline gives CDR1 LGHDT, CDR2 YNNKEL (reference sequence). Trimming at V came to 2 bases and at J to 5 bases, leaving 12 bases not matched to a gene. The CDR3 DNA sequence: TGTGCCAGCAGCCAACCTAAGATCACAGGGGGCCGGGAGACCCAGTACTTC. Its translation: CASSQPKITGGRETQYF.

V usage is TRBV7-3 and J usage is TRBJ2-5, with 9 bases fitting TRBD2. The ends lost 2 bases at V and 6 bases at J; junction bases unmatched: 4. Germline assignment: CDR1 SGHTA and CDR2 FQGTGA. The CDR3 has 14 residues. CDR3 sequence reads: CASSLVAGDQTQYF. The CDR3 DNA follows: TGTGCCAGCAGCTTAGTAGCGGGAGATCAGACCCAGTACTTC.

The CDR3 DNA follows: TGTGCCAGCAGCCGGGACTATGAAGGCCTCGGGGAGCAGTTCTTC. Translation gives CASSRDYEGLGEQFF. V and J are TRBV7-2 and TRBJ2-1, with TRBD2 matching over 7 bases. The J segment lost 10 bases and the V segment lost 5 bases, leaving 14 bases of the junction unmatched. The CDR3 contains 15 residues. Germline lookup yields CDR1 SGHTA and CDR2 FQGNSA.

The chain joins TRBV6-1 to TRBJ1-2; weak D call: TRBD1 (5 bases). Trimming cost V 1 base and J 7 bases, with 16 bases left between them. The germline CDR1 and CDR2 sequences are MNHNS and SASEGT. The CDR3 has 15 residues. CDR3 DNA: TGTGCCAGCAGTGAAGGTGGTGCAGGGTGGTCTGGCTACACCTTC. Protein: CASSEGGAGWSGYTF.

The V call is TRBV4-2, the J call TRBJ2-7; 11 bases match TRBD2. Germline V gene sequence: CDR1 LGHNA, CDR2 YNFKEQ. The length of the CDR3 is 15 residues. V gave up 1 base and J gave up 2 bases; unmatched junction bases: 1. DNA for the CDR3: TGTGCCAGCAGCCAAGCGACTAGCGGGACCTACGAGCAGTACTTC. Translated: CASSQATSGTYEQYF.

This sequence joins TRBV11-2 and TRBJ2-2, with 14 bases identical to TRBD2. This CDR3 has 17 residues. J was trimmed by 6 bases and V by 5 bases; bases with no gene match: 8. From germline, CDR1 is SGHAT and CDR2 FQNNGV. The CDR3 spells CASSPTGLAGGSGELFF. The DNA of the CDR3 is TGTGCCAGCAGCCCTACCGGACTAGCGGGAGGTTCCGGGGAGCTGTTTTTT.

This chain joins TRBV7-9 and TRBJ2-7; TRBD2 aligns across 14 bases. CDR3 length equals 19 residues. Trimming took 5 bases from V and 2 from J; bases not matched to a gene: 14. Germline loops: CDR1 SEHNR, CDR2 FQNEAQ (reference sequence). CDR3: CASSRAGTSGGLGTYEQYF. The CDR3 coding sequence is TGTGCCAGCAGCCGGGCCGGGACTAGCGGGGGCCTGGGAACCTACGAGCAGTACTTC.

The chain uses TRBV7-9 and TRBJ1-1, with a weak D call TRBD1 (5 bases). V was trimmed by 3 bases and J by 4 bases, leaving 12 bases between them. CDR1 is SEHNR, CDR2 FQNEAQ, per germline (reference sequence). This CDR3 contains 14 residues. CDR3 sequence reads: CASSLAGYGTEAFF. The CDR3 nucleotides read TGTGCCAGCAGCTTGGCAGGGTATGGCACTGAAGCTTTCTTT. Full variable domain (remainder filled in from reference TRBV7-9 and TRBJ1-1): DTGVSQNPRHKITKRGQNVTFRCDPISEHNRLYWYRQTLGQGPEFLTYFQNEAQLEKSRLLSDRFSAERPKGSFSTLEIQRTEQGDSAMYLCASSLAGYGTEAFFGQGTRLTVV.

The genes are TRBV4-1 and TRBJ2-1; 12 bases are shared with TRBD2. This CDR3 region has 15 residues. The germline V gene has CDR1 MGHRA and CDR2 YSYEKL. Trimming cost V 6 bases and J 7 bases; bases outside gene matches: 7. The CDR3 bases are TGCGCCAGCAGGGATCGGACTAGCGGGATGAATGAGCAGTTCTTC. Its translation is CASRDRTSGMNEQFF.

The chain joins TRBV6-5 to TRBJ1-5; TRBD1 is a possible D gene (5 bases). Germline V gene sequence: CDR1 MNHEY, CDR2 SVGAGI. CDR3 length equals 15 residues. Trimming took 4 bases from V and 3 from J, leaving 13 bases between them. In DNA, the CDR3 is TGTGCCAGCAGTTCCCGGCGCAGGGCCAATCAGCCCCAGCATTTT. This codes for CASSSRRRANQPQHF.

The chain combines TRBV19 with TRBJ1-3; D gene uncertain. CDR1 LNHDA and CDR2 SQIVND come from the germline V gene (reference sequence). V lost 5 bases to trimming and J lost 3 bases, with 8 bases between them. The CDR3 is made up of 13 amino acids. The CDR3 nucleotides read TGTGCCAGTAGTGCGTCGAGTGGAAACACCATATATTTT. Protein sequence: CASSASSGNTIYF.

The chain combines TRBV2 with TRBJ2-3, with D unresolved. This CDR3 is 15 amino acids long. V was trimmed by 0 bases and J by 9 bases, leaving 16 bases between them. From germline, CDR1 is SNHLY and CDR2 FYNNEI. The CDR3 sequence: CASSEARQLVYTQYF. The DNA for the CDR3 is TGTGCCAGCAGTGAAGCGAGGCAGCTTGTCTACACGCAGTATTTT.

The chain combines TRBV4-2 with TRBJ1-5, with 9 nucleotides matching TRBD1. Trimming removed 0 bases from V and 6 bases from J; junction bases left unmatched: 6. The CDR3 contains 16 residues. Germline assignment: CDR1 LGHNA and CDR2 YNFKEQ. This CDR3 is CASSQELTQGAQPQHF. Here the CDR3 DNA reads TGTGCCAGCAGCCAAGAGTTGACACAGGGGGCTCAGCCCCAGCATTTT.

V gene TRBV5-1 combines with J gene TRBJ2-7, with D possibly TRBD1 on 5 matching bases. The germline gives CDR1 SGHRS, CDR2 YFSETQ. With 4 bases removed from V and 4 bases from J, the gap between germline ends came to 12 bases. The CDR3 is made up of 13 amino acids. In nucleotides, the CDR3 is TGCGCCAGCAGCCTTCAGGGCGAATACGAGCAGTACTTC. Translation: CASSLQGEYEQYF.